This TCR beta chain appears in the sequencing data of a study of beta chain features in type 1 diabetes. The isolated RNA, all of it, was reverse transcribed, so expressed TCRB transcripts were what got sequenced. Some clones are missing from TCRdb's copy, which holds only in-frame ones; the method was immunoSEQ multiplex PCR. The sample contains 95,000 to 110,000 clones, 28% of which appear only once. The V end was cut by 7 bases, the J end by 4 bases, with 13 bases between. Germline V gene lookup returns CDR1 SQVTM and CDR2 ANQGSEA. This CDR3 is 12 amino acids long. Comments on this clone: Its antigen remains unknown.

General study findings and limits: The study found that naive, central memory and Treg TCRB repertoires appeared more similar in patients than in healthy donors. VDJ junctions in type 1 diabetes patients carried more deletions and fewer insertions. TCRB CDR3 length was moderately but significantly reduced in all four CD4+ subsets of Type 1 diabetes patients.

The source of this sequence is a woman between 18 and 30 years old with type 1 diabetes. The sample taken for sequencing was central memory CD4+ T cells from blood. The rearrangement uses TRBV29-1 and TRBJ1-1; perhaps TRBD1 as D (6 bases). CDR3 DNA sequence: TGCAGCGCGAGGGGGGGGTCCACTGAAGCTTTCTTT. This encodes CSARGGSTEAFF.